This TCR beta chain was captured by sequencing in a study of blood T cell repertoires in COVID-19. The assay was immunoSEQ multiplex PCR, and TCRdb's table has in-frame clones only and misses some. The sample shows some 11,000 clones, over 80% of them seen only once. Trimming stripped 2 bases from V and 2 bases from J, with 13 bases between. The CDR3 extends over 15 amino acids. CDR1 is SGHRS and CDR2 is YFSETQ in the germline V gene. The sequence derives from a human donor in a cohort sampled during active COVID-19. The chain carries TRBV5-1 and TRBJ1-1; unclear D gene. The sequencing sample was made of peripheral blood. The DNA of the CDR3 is TGCGCCAGCAGCTTTGATCCCCAACTTAACACTGAAGCTTTCTTT. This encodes CASSFDPQLNTEAFF. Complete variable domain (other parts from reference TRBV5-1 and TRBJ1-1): KAGVTQTPRYLIKTRGQQVTLSCSPISGHRSVSWYQQTPGQGLQFLFEYFSETQRNKGNFPGRFSGRQFSNSRSEMNVSTLELGDSALYLCASSFDPQLNTEAFFGQGTRLTVV.